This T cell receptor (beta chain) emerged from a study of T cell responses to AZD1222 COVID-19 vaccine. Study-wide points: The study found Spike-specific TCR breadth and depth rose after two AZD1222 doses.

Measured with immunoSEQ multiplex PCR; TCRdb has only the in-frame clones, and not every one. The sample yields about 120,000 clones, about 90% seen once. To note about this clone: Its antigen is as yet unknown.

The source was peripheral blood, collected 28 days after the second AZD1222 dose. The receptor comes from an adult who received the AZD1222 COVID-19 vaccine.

Written as DNA, the CDR3 is TGCGCCAGCAGCCAACTCTCTAAGGGGGGGCGGGATGGCTACACCTTC. This codes for CASSQLSKGGRDGYTF. The rearrangement joins TRBV4-3 to TRBJ1-2; D is possibly TRBD1 (6 bases). CDR1 is LGHNA, CDR2 YSLEER, per germline. This CDR3 contains 16 residues. Between the trimmed V and J ends, which lost 2 bases and 6 bases, there was a span of 19 bases.